Given below is one T cell receptor beta chain in context. The sample comes from a study of T-cell reconstitution after alpha-beta-depleted transplantation in children. For TCRbeta, the library was prepared with unique molecular identifiers. Each CDR3 protein gets one entry after TCRdb re-called the PCR reads with MiXCR. The table includes roughly 790,000 distinct CDR3 sequences, approximately 15% detected once. V lost 0 bases to trimming and J lost 2 bases; unmatched junction nucleotides: 11. CDR1 is SGHRS and CDR2 is YFSETQ in the germline V gene. The CDR3 runs 17 residues. The chain combines TRBV5-1 with TRBJ2-7; 7 bases are shared with TRBD2. This sequence was found in a male patient younger than 18 who had a stem cell transplant for acute lymphoblastic leukemia, so the T cells may come from the graft donor. Sequenced material: PBMCs, mostly from graft donor cells, taken 360 days after TCRalphabeta/CD19-depleted stem cell transplant. CDR3: CASSLVIAGDLTYEQYF. The CDR3 DNA sequence: TGCGCCAGCAGCTTGGTAATTGCGGGAGATTTAACCTACGAGCAGTACTTC. Full variable domain (remainder filled in from reference TRBV5-1 and TRBJ2-7): KAGVTQTPRYLIKTRGQQVTLSCSPISGHRSVSWYQQTPGQGLQFLFEYFSETQRNKGNFPGRFSGRQFSNSRSEMNVSTLELGDSALYLCASSLVIAGDLTYEQYFGPGTRLTVT.